The sequence of this T cell receptor beta chain was determined in a study of T cell responses to AZD1222 COVID-19 vaccine. As to this clone: The antigen is undetermined.

Method: immunoSEQ multiplex PCR; TCRdb's copy keeps in-frame clones and lacks some. The sample lists some 130,000 clones; 70% to 90% were seen once. Study outcomes and limitations: The donor cohort was predominantly white British with a female majority, and clonal diversity may have been underestimated. Unmutated variant regions reportedly attract nearly half of all spike-specific TCRs.

This sample comprised peripheral blood, obtained on day 0 of AZD1222 vaccination. The receptor was isolated from an adult in good health.

CDR3 nucleotides: TGTGCCAGCAGCGCGGGACTGACCTATGGCTACACCTTC. Translation gives CASSAGLTYGYTF. The chain couples TRBV5-4 to TRBJ1-2; tentative D call: TRBD1 (5 bases). The CDR3 has 13 residues. The V gene lost 4 bases and the J gene lost 4 bases, with 11 bases spanning the gap. Germline V gives CDR1 SGHNT, CDR2 YYREEE (reference sequence). Together with reference TRBV5-4 and TRBJ1-2, the CDR3 gives the full variable domain: ETGVTQSPTHLIKTRGQQVTLRCSSQSGHNTVSWYQQALGQGPQFIFQYYREEENGRGNFPPRFSGLQFPNYSSELNVNALELDDSALYLCASSAGLTYGYTFGSGTRLTVV.